The next 2 T cell receptor beta chains were all read from a single sample in a study of T-cell reconstitution after alpha-beta-depleted transplantation in children. The library targeted TCRbeta and was prepared with unique molecular identifiers. TCRdb re-called the PCR reads with MiXCR, one entry per CDR3 protein. The profile shows 250,000 to 300,000 distinct CDR3 sequences, around 10% of them singletons. Sequenced material: peripheral blood, taken 180 days after TCRalphabeta/CD19-depleted stem cell transplant. All receptors derive from a male patient under 10 years old who had a stem cell transplant for chronic granulomatous disease, so the T cells may come from the graft donor.

This clonotype was seen at least ten times. One junction end does not reproduce the germline sequence, and a read error may be involved. This chain links TRBV7-7 with TRBJ2-1; tentative D call: TRBD1 (6 bases). The CDR3 runs 15 residues. The germline V gene has CDR1 SSHAT and CDR2 FNYEAQ (reference sequence). The CDR3 sequence is CASSLDQGPENEQFF. In nucleotides, the CDR3 is TGTGCTAGCAGCTTAGACCAGGGGCCAGAGAATGAGCAGTTCTTC.

At least ten counts were recorded for this clonotype. The rearrangement uses TRBV20-1 and TRBJ2-7, with a weak D call TRBD1 (5 bases). V was clipped by 5 bases and J by 1 base, with 15 bases between them. The CDR3 totals 14 residues. Germline CDR1 DFQATT, CDR2 SNEGSKA (reference sequence). The CDR3 sequence is CSAGDSQFSYEQYF. The CDR3 region has the DNA TGCAGTGCTGGCGACAGCCAGTTTTCCTACGAGCAGTACTTC.